The rows below give T cell receptor beta chains drawn from one sample of a study of T cells in narcolepsy. Some clones are missing from TCRdb's copy, which holds only in-frame ones; the method was immunoSEQ multiplex PCR. In the table there are about 17,000 clones, about nine tenths of which are singletons. Material for sequencing was memory (CD45RA-) CD4+ T cells from blood. The receptors derive from a human donor in good health. Both conserved end residues are part of each CDR3. D genes are given only for firm matches.

J gene,V gene,D gene,CDR3 protein,CDR3 DNA
TRBJ2-7,TRBV30,.,CAWSDFGRASSYEQYF,TGTGCCTGGAGTGATTTTGGCAGGGCGAGCTCCTACGAGCAGTATTTC
TRBJ1-3,TRBV5-8,.,CASRIMLGNTIYF,TGTGCCAGCAGAATAATGCTGGGAAACACCATATATTTT
TRBJ1-1,TRBV6-6,.,CASMGGKLRVNTEAFF,TGTGCCAGCATGGGGGGGAAGTTAAGAGTGAACACTGAAGCTTTCTTT
TRBJ2-3,TRBV20-1,.,CVLAGTDTQYF,TGCGTTCTGGCAGGCACAGATACGCAGTATTTT
TRBJ1-2,TRBV30,.,CAWSVFQGLSYTF,TGTGCCTGGAGTGTGTTCCAGGGGTTGAGCTACACCTTC
TRBJ1-4,TRBV18,.,CASSTNLPGRESNEKLFF,TGTGCCAGCTCAACAAACCTCCCCGGACGGGAAAGTAATGAAAAACTGTTTTTT
TRBJ2-7,TRBV12-5,.,CASEGMDAYEQYF,TGTGCTAGTGAAGGGATGGACGCTTACGAGCAGTACTTC
TRBJ1-4,TRBV15,.,CATSSFIFEKLFF,TGTGCCACCAGCAGCTTTATTTTTGAAAAACTGTTTTTT
TRBJ1-4,TRBV29-1,TRBD1,CSVAGQGSEKLFF,TGCAGCGTGGCGGGACAGGGCTCTGAAAAACTGTTTTTT
TRBJ2-2,TRBV6-6,.,CASSHKKMGTGELFF,TGTGCCAGCAGCCACAAAAAGATGGGGACCGGGGAGCTGTTTTTT